A single sample is the source of the 23 T cell receptor beta chains below, sequenced in a study of blood T cell repertoires in COVID-19. Profiled with immunoSEQ multiplex PCR; TCRdb holds only in-frame clones, not every one. The sample has more than 60,000 clones; approximately 86% are singletons. The source material was peripheral blood. All receptors derive from an elderly man with COVID-19, enrolled during active disease.

The table lists this clone with a few counts. The chain combines TRBV6-4 with TRBJ2-1; possible D gene TRBD2, 5 bases. Germline V gene data show CDR1 as MRHNA and CDR2 as SNTAGT. Trimming took 6 bases from V and 5 from J, leaving 11 bases between them. The CDR3 runs 13 residues. The CDR3 DNA is TGTGCCAGCAGCCATGGGAGCAACAATGAGCAGTTCTTC. Amino acid sequence: CASSHGSNNEQFF.

This clone is a singleton in its sample. The gene calls are TRBV6-6 and TRBJ2-7; 7 bases match TRBD1. With V trimmed by 5 bases and J by 0 bases, 4 bases remained unmatched. There are 14 residues in the CDR3. Germline assignment: CDR1 MNHNY and CDR2 SVGAGI (reference sequence). DNA of the CDR3: TGTGCCAGCAGTCGACAGGGAAGCTCCTACGAGCAGTACTTC. Translating it yields CASSRQGSSYEQYF.

The CDR3 protein is CASSPTGGPSYEQYF. The CDR3 nucleotides read TGTGCCAGCTCACCAACGGGGGGTCCCTCCTACGAGCAGTACTTC. The chain links TRBV18 to TRBJ2-7; TRBD2 agrees at 7 bases. Germline assignment: CDR1 KGHSH and CDR2 LQKENI. This CDR3 comprises 15 residues. With V trimmed by 2 bases and J by 0 bases, 4 bases remained unmatched. The whole variable domain, filled in from reference TRBV18 and TRBJ2-7, reads NAGVMQNPRHLVRRRGQEARLRCSPMKGHSHVYWYRQLPEEGLKFMVYLQKENIIDESGMPKERFSAEFPKEGPSILRIQQVVRGDSAAYFCASSPTGGPSYEQYFGPGTRLTVT.

A few counts support this clone. The chain carries TRBV12-3 or TRBV12-4 and TRBJ1-3; TRBD1 matches at 11 bases. This CDR3 comprises 13 residues. J lost 6 bases, V lost 8 bases, and 3 bases had no gene match. The chain's CDR3 is CASGQGAQNTIYF. The CDR3 DNA sequence: TGTGCCAGCGGACAGGGGGCCCAAAACACCATATATTTT.

The rearrangement uses TRBV18 and TRBJ1-6; TRBD1 matches at 8 bases. Trimming removed 3 bases from V and 3 bases from J; junction bases left unmatched: 4. CDR1 and CDR2 (germline): KGHSH, LQKENI. This CDR3 is built from 16 residues. CDR3 amino acids: CASSPTGQGYNSPLHF. The CDR3 DNA follows: TGTGCCAGCTCACCCACAGGACAGGGCTATAATTCACCCCTCCACTTT.

The chain has TRBV28 and TRBJ1-5, with a weak D call TRBD1 (6 bases). V was trimmed by 6 bases and J by 7 bases, leaving 22 bases between them. This CDR3 has 16 residues. Germline values: CDR1 MDHEN, CDR2 SYDVKM. DNA for the CDR3: TGTGCCAGCAGCTTTGGGGGAAACAGGGCAGGCCAGCCCCAGCATTTT. Its translation is CASSFGGNRAGQPQHF.

The chain employs TRBV14 and TRBJ1-2, with a tentative D call TRBD1 (5 bases). Deletions cut 3 bases from V and 8 bases from J, with 13 bases between. This CDR3 is built from 13 residues. CDR1 is SGHDN and CDR2 is FVKESK in the germline V gene. This chain's CDR3 is CASSQNWGDGYTF. CDR3 in DNA: TGTGCCAGCAGCCAGAATTGGGGGGACGGCTACACCTTC.

This sequence joins TRBV19 and TRBJ1-2; 7 positions match TRBD1. Germline V gives CDR1 LNHDA, CDR2 SQIVND (reference sequence). Germline trimming cut 4 bases from V and 3 bases from J; bases unmatched to any gene: 2. The CDR3 totals 13 residues. The CDR3 sequence: CASSKDRDYGYTF. The CDR3 DNA reads TGTGCCAGTAGTAAAGACAGGGACTATGGCTACACCTTC.

The V call is TRBV6-4, the J call TRBJ2-3; TRBD1 matches 9 bases. The CDR3 runs 15 residues. Germline V lookup: CDR1 MRHNA, CDR2 SNTAGT. V was clipped by 0 bases and J by 3 bases; unmatched bases: 1. This chain's CDR3 is CASSDSGQGTDTQYF. CDR3 sequence (DNA): TGTGCCAGCAGTGACTCGGGACAGGGAACAGATACGCAGTATTTT.

The V gene is TRBV10-3, the J gene TRBJ2-2; D possibly corresponds to TRBD2 (6 bases). CDR3 length equals 16 residues. Trimming removed 3 bases from V and 3 bases from J, with 14 bases in between. CDR1 and CDR2 from the germline V gene are ENHRY and SYGVKD. CDR3 coding DNA: TGTGCCATCAGTGACCCCTGGCGGGGAGACACCGGGGAGCTGTTTTTT. Translation: CAISDPWRGDTGELFF.

This chain uses TRBV5-1 with TRBJ1-1, with unresolved D. V lost 0 bases and J lost 4, with 4 bases in between. The CDR3 has 12 residues. CDR1 is SGHRS and CDR2 is YFSETQ in the germline V gene. CDR3 bases: TGCGCCAGCAGCTTGGGTAGCACTGAAGCTTTCTTT. This gives the protein CASSLGSTEAFF.

The V call is TRBV18, the J call TRBJ1-3; D is ambiguous. Germline V gives CDR1 KGHSH, CDR2 LQKENI. The V and J ends lost 3 bases and 0 bases respectively, with 9 bases between them. The CDR3 extends over 15 amino acids. This CDR3 reads CASSPGWASGNTIYF. In DNA, the CDR3 is TGTGCCAGCTCACCCGGTTGGGCCTCTGGAAACACCATATATTTT.

V gene TRBV5-1 combines with J gene TRBJ1-6; possible D gene TRBD1, 6 bases. This CDR3 comprises 16 residues. Trimming left V 4 bases short and J 2 bases short, with 13 bases between. Germline assignment: CDR1 SGHRS and CDR2 YFSETQ. The CDR3 loop is CASSGGHLTYNSPLHF. CDR3 nucleotide sequence: TGCGCCAGCAGCGGGGGACATTTGACCTATAATTCACCCCTCCACTTT.

The chain combines TRBV2 with TRBJ1-5; 11 bases match TRBD1. The V gene's germline CDR1 is SNHLY and CDR2 FYNNEI. V was clipped by 5 bases and J by 4 bases; unmatched bases: 10. This CDR3 comprises 17 residues. CDR3 residues: CASSSGQGARGNQPQHF. In DNA form, the CDR3 reads TGTGCCAGCAGTTCCGGACAGGGGGCGCGAGGGAATCAGCCCCAGCATTTT.

This rearrangement joins TRBV7-2 to TRBJ1-3, with D uncertain. This CDR3 has 16 amino acids. From germline, CDR1 is SGHTA and CDR2 FQGNSA. V shed 0 bases and J shed 1 base, with 10 bases lying between them. DNA of the CDR3: TGTGCCAGCAGCTTAGCCCCCCCTAGGTCTGGAAACACCATATATTTT. Encoded protein: CASSLAPPRSGNTIYF.

The chain carries TRBV27 and TRBJ1-1; TRBD1 is a possible D gene (5 bases). The CDR3 has 15 residues. The V gene lost 10 bases and the J gene lost 1 base, with 19 bases spanning the gap. From germline, CDR1 is MNHEY and CDR2 SMNVEV (reference sequence). CDR3 amino acids: CATSPTGTQNTEAFF. CDR3 bases: TGTGCCACCTCCCCAACGGGGACTCAGAACACTGAAGCTTTCTTT.

V and J are TRBV19 and TRBJ2-5; a possible D gene is TRBD2 (5 bases). The CDR3 loop spans 13 amino acids. Deletions cut 5 bases from V and 7 bases from J, with 14 bases between. Looked up from germline, CDR1 is LNHDA and CDR2 is SQIVND (reference sequence). The DNA for the CDR3 is TGTGCCAGTAGTCCACTAGAACGGGGGACCCAGTACTTC. Protein sequence: CASSPLERGTQYF.

The V and J genes are TRBV5-1 and TRBJ1-1; D not certain. The length of the CDR3 is 14 residues. Germline V CDR1 and CDR2: SGHRS, YFSETQ. The V end was cut by 7 bases, the J end by 3 bases, with 16 bases between. CDR3 sequence: CASGSGVLHTEAFF. The CDR3 nucleotides read TGCGCCAGCGGCTCCGGGGTACTCCACACTGAAGCTTTCTTT.

V and J are TRBV7-2 and TRBJ1-1; D remains ambiguous. The length of the CDR3 is 14 residues. V lost 1 base to trimming and J lost 0 bases, with 6 bases between them. Germline CDR1 and CDR2: SGHTA and FQGNSA. CDR3 sequence reads: CASSLDRMNTEAFF. Here the CDR3 DNA reads TGTGCCAGCAGCTTAGACAGAATGAACACTGAAGCTTTCTTT.

Of note for this clone: Other nucleotide sequences in the sample specify the same CDR3. The V gene is TRBV10-1, the J gene TRBJ1-1; a possible D gene is TRBD1 (6 bases). V dropped 0 bases and J dropped 9 bases, with 11 bases sitting between them. Germline V gene lookup returns CDR1 WNHNN and CDR2 SYGVQD (reference sequence). This CDR3 has 13 residues. The CDR3 spells CASSESRQGKAFF. CDR3 DNA sequence: TGCGCCAGCAGTGAGTCTAGGCAGGGGAAAGCTTTCTTT.

This clone was recorded only once. The rearrangement links TRBV7-9 to TRBJ2-3; 8 nucleotides line up with TRBD2. CDR3 length: 16 residues. The junction had 5 bases not matched to a gene; V was cut back by 1 base and J by 2 bases. CDR1 SEHNR and CDR2 FQNEAQ come from the germline V gene (reference sequence). CDR3: CASSLGLAGSTDTQYF. The CDR3 coding sequence is TGTGCCAGCAGCTTAGGGCTAGCGGGTTCCACAGATACGCAGTATTTT.

In DNA form, the CDR3 reads TGTGCCAGCAGCTTGACAGGGGGCAATGAAAAACTGTTTTTT. Encoded protein: CASSLTGGNEKLFF. V is TRBV5-5 and J is TRBJ1-4; 9 nucleotides align to TRBD1. The junction had 0 bases not matched to a gene; V was cut back by 1 base and J by 5 bases. CDR1 is SGHKS, CDR2 YYEKEE, per germline (reference sequence). The CDR3 is 14 amino acids.

This clone has only one observation. This CDR3 is CASSHPFPGTGPYEQYF. CDR3 DNA: TGCGCCAGCAGCCATCCTTTCCCCGGGACAGGGCCCTACGAGCAGTACTTC. The genes are TRBV4-1 and TRBJ2-7, with 9 bases aligning to TRBD1. V trimming: 3 bases; J trimming: 2 bases; junction bases outside the gene matches: 11. CDR1 and CDR2 from the germline V gene are MGHRA and YSYEKL. The CDR3 consists of 17 residues.